This T cell receptor (beta chain) was sequenced during a study of T cell clonality in common variable immunodeficiency. Only in-frame clones appear in the TCRdb table, and some are missing; sequencing was by immunoSEQ multiplex PCR. The sample shows some 34,000 clones, no singletons; the ten largest hold approximately 7%. This clone was seen more than once but under ten times. As yet, its antigen is unknown. Compared with germline, one end of the junction differs, possibly owing to a read error. Reduced serum IgG, IgA and/or IgM plus specific antibody deficiency defined CVID. CVID subjects had received replacement immunoglobulin for at least one year. Points from the study as a whole: Compared with healthy controls, CVID subjects showed increased TCRbeta clonality, mostly in about a third. CVID subjects shared fewer TCRbeta clones than healthy controls did. In common variable immunodeficiency, TCR beta chains reportedly carried fewer deletions and N-nucleotide insertions.

Sequencing was carried out using peripheral blood mononuclear cells. The receptor was derived from a human donor with common variable immunodeficiency.

The CDR3 here is CSSSPGTAYEQYF. The DNA read from the CDR3 is TGTTCCAGCAGCCCAGGGACAGCCTACGAG. The rearrangement links TRBV7-9 to TRBJ2-7, with 7 bases identical to TRBD1. The CDR3 is cut off 3 residues early in the read; its end comes from the germline J gene. Germline V gives CDR1 SEHNR, CDR2 FQNEAQ (reference sequence). The CDR3 extends over 13 amino acids.